The 5 T cell receptor beta chains presented below share a single source sample, sequenced in a study of T cells in localized non-small cell lung cancer. Sequencing used immunoSEQ multiplex PCR; TCRdb keeps in-frame clones, though not all of them. The data show 70,000 to 100,000 clones, more than 75% seen once. The source was PBMCs, collected before any cancer treatment. The receptors come from a woman aged 35 to 69 with stage II squamous cell lung carcinoma.

J is TRBJ2-7 and V is TRBV30; D not resolved. The V and J ends lost 0 bases and 7 bases respectively, with 7 bases between them. Germline CDR1 is GTSNPN and CDR2 is SVGIG (reference sequence). The CDR3 runs to 11 residues. The CDR3 nucleotides are TGTGCCTGGAGTGTACGAGCGGAGCAGTACTTC. This codes for CAWSVRAEQYF.

V is TRBV28 and J is TRBJ2-5; the match to TRBD1 covers 7 bases. Germline V gene sequence: CDR1 MDHEN, CDR2 SYDVKM. With V trimmed by 6 bases and J by 7 bases, 11 bases remained unmatched. The CDR3 sequence is 14 residues long. CDR3 coding DNA: TGTGCCAGCAGACCACATACAGGGGCCGGGACCCAGTACTTC. This translates into CASRPHTGAGTQYF. The variable domain in full, with the rest retrieved from reference TRBV28 and TRBJ2-5, is DVKVTQSSRYLVKRTGEKVFLECVQDMDHENMFWYRQDPGLGLRLIYFSYDVKMKEKGDIPEGYSVSREKKERFSLILESASTNQTSMYLCASRPHTGAGTQYFGPGTRLLVL.

V usage is TRBV2 and J usage is TRBJ2-1; either TRBD1 or TRBD2 may supply D (5 bases each). The CDR3 covers 13 residues. Per the germline V gene, CDR1 is SNHLY and CDR2 is FYNNEI. V lost 5 bases and J lost 3, with 8 bases in between. CDR3 region: CASSRDLYNEQFF. CDR3 bases: TGTGCCAGCAGTCGGGACCTCTACAATGAGCAGTTCTTC.

The chain recombines TRBV29-1 with TRBJ1-5; 7 bases are a match to TRBD1. Per germline, CDR1 SQVTM and CDR2 ANQGSEA. Trimming removed 6 bases from V and 2 bases from J; junction bases left unmatched: 7. This CDR3 comprises 14 residues. The CDR3 region is CSVASGQGNQPQHF. As DNA, the CDR3 is TGCAGCGTCGCCTCCGGACAGGGCAATCAGCCCCAGCATTTT. The whole variable domain, remainder taken from reference TRBV29-1 and TRBJ1-5, is SAVISQKPSRDICQRGTSLTIQCQVDSQVTMMFWYRQQPGQSLTLIATANQGSEATYESGFVIDKFPISRPNLTFSTLTVSNMSPEDSSIYLCSVASGQGNQPQHFGDGTRLSIL.

The CDR3 coding sequence is TGCGCCAGCAGCTTGGCACAGGGAGGGACTGAAGCTTTCTTT. Translating gives CASSLAQGGTEAFF. The chain links TRBV5-1 to TRBJ1-1; a weak D match, TRBD1 (6 bases). Germline V gene data show CDR1 as SGHRS and CDR2 as YFSETQ. V was shortened by 0 bases and J by 5 bases, with 11 bases between the two germline ends. The CDR3 spans 14 residues.